A selection of T cell receptor beta chains follows, all from one sample in a study of cytomegalovirus exposure and HLA in healthy donors. Sequenced by immunoSEQ multiplex PCR; TCRdb stores in-frame clones only, minus some. The sample shows 150,000 or so clones, around 80% of them seen only once. Sequencing used PBMCs. These receptors were collected from a female donor in good health and CMV-seronegative. Each CDR3 is given with its conserved first and last residue. D genes are given only for firm matches. A clone size is listed for some rows: how often the clone was seen (once, few, many), or a class if it is expanded.

J,V,size,length,D,DNA,CDR3
TRBJ2-7,TRBV27,NA,13,NA,TGTGCCAGCAGTTTTGGGCCCCCCTACGAGCAGTACTTC,CASSFGPPYEQYF
TRBJ2-2,TRBV1,NA,17,NA,TGCACCAGCAGCCAAGGCGTGGAGCTCCCAAACACCGGGGAGCTGTTTTTT,CTSSQGVELPNTGELFF
TRBJ2-1,TRBV4-3,NA,16,TRBD2,TGCGCCAGCAGCCACCTTAGCGGGAGGGACTACAATGAGCAGTTCTTC,CASSHLSGRDYNEQFF
TRBJ2-3,TRBV6-5,NA,15,TRBD1,TGTGCCAGCAGCCGACAGGGTATCCACACAGATACGCAGTATTTT,CASSRQGIHTDTQYF
TRBJ2-1,TRBV5-4,NA,14,NA,TGTGCCAGCAGCCCCTTCGGGGGCTACAATGAGCAGTTCTTC,CASSPFGGYNEQFF
TRBJ2-5,TRBV20-1,NA,11,TRBD1,TGCAGTAAGGACAGGGGGGAGACCCAGTACTTC,CSKDRGETQYF
TRBJ2-1,TRBV7-9,NA,12,NA,TGTGCCAGCAGCTTAGCGCGCTTCGAGCAGTTCTTC,CASSLARFEQFF
TRBJ2-4,TRBV4-3,few,15,TRBD1,TGCGCCAGCAGCCAAGTACAGGGGATCAAAAACATTCAGTACTTC,CASSQVQGIKNIQYF
TRBJ2-7,TRBV2,NA,18,TRBD1,TGTGCCAGCAGTGAAGCGCTTCTGTGGGGACAGGGGGCCGACGAGCAGTACTTC,CASSEALLWGQGADEQYF
TRBJ2-3,TRBV7-2,NA,14,NA,TGTGCCAGCAGCTTCCTCGCAGCCGGGGATACGCAGTATTTT,CASSFLAAGDTQYF
TRBJ1-2,TRBV9,NA,14,NA,TGTGCCAGCAGTGATTACTCACTTGATCGCGGCTACACCTTC,CASSDYSLDRGYTF
TRBJ2-7,TRBV7-2,NA,15,NA,TGTGCCAGCAGCCTAGTCGATGGCCGATCCTACGAGCAGTACTTC,CASSLVDGRSYEQYF
TRBJ1-2,TRBV20-1,NA,10,NA,TGCAGTGTAGAAGTCTATGGCTACACCTTC,CSVEVYGYTF
TRBJ2-5,TRBV10-3,once,16,NA,TGTGCCATCAGTGACCCATCTGGGGGCTGGTGGGAGACCCAGTACTTC,CAISDPSGGWWETQYF
TRBJ2-4,TRBV7-2,NA,15,TRBD2,TGTGCCAGCAGCTTAGCTGGAGCGGGAGGTCACATTCAGTACTTC,CASSLAGAGGHIQYF
TRBJ2-1,TRBV5-1,NA,15,TRBD1,TGCGCCAGCAGCACCGGGACAGGACCCTACAATGAGCAGTTCTTC,CASSTGTGPYNEQFF
TRBJ2-5,TRBV30,NA,13,NA,TGTGCCTGGGACCCCGGGGACCAAGAGACCCAGTACTTC,CAWDPGDQETQYF
TRBJ2-1,TRBV7-3,NA,12,NA,TGTGCCAGCAGCTTGGGGGGAGGTGAGCAGTTCTTC,CASSLGGGEQFF
TRBJ1-3,TRBV5-1,NA,13,TRBD1,TGCGCCAGCAGCTCGGACAGGGGAAACACCATATATTTT,CASSSDRGNTIYF
TRBJ1-1,TRBV28,NA,16,TRBD1,TGTGCCAGCAGTTCCCTGGACAGGGCCGCGGGGACTGAAGCTTTCTTT,CASSSLDRAAGTEAFF
TRBJ1-3,TRBV6-5,NA,16,NA,TGTGCCAGCAGTTACCGCGCCACCTCCTCTGGAAACACCATATATTTT,CASSYRATSSGNTIYF
TRBJ2-3,TRBV7-9,NA,13,NA,TGTGCCAGCAGCTTAGTTTACACAGATACGCAGTATTTT,CASSLVYTDTQYF
TRBJ2-7,TRBV5-1,NA,18,TRBD2,TGCGCCAGCAGCTTGGCCTCGGGACTAGCGGGAGAATCCTACGAGCAGTACTTC,CASSLASGLAGESYEQYF
TRBJ2-1,TRBV4-1,once,14,TRBD2,TGCGCCAGCAGCGTGGACCCGCGGGGGAATGAGCAGTTCTTC,CASSVDPRGNEQFF
TRBJ2-3,TRBV2,NA,15,TRBD1,TGTGCCAGCAGCTGGACAGGGGCAGTCACAGATACGCAGTATTTT,CASSWTGAVTDTQYF
TRBJ1-6,TRBV7-2,NA,18,NA,TGTGCCAGCAGCTTAGACAGGCAGGGAGGTTGGCTTGGTTCACCCCTCCACTTT,CASSLDRQGGWLGSPLHF
TRBJ1-5,TRBV5-1,NA,15,NA,TGCGCCAGCAGCTTGTACGGGTATAGCAATCAGCCCCAGCATTTT,CASSLYGYSNQPQHF
TRBJ1-3,TRBV5-4,NA,15,TRBD1,TGTGCCAGCAGTTCCGGGACAGATGGTGGAAACACCATATATTTT,CASSSGTDGGNTIYF
TRBJ1-2,TRBV27,NA,14,NA,TGTGCCAGCAGTCCAAGGAGACGGGGGTTCGGCTACACCTTC,CASSPRRRGFGYTF
TRBJ2-1,TRBV28,NA,16,NA,TGTGCCAGCAGTTTCCAGGGGCGACCGTCCTACAATGAGCAGTTCTTC,CASSFQGRPSYNEQFF
TRBJ2-1,TRBV28,once,13,TRBD1,TGTGCCAGCGGAGGGACAGGCGGAAATGAGCAGTTCTTC,CASGGTGGNEQFF
TRBJ2-1,TRBV2,NA,14,NA,TGTGCCAGCAGCACCCCTGGGGCCTACAATGAGCAGCTCTTC,CASSTPGAYNEQLF
TRBJ2-7,TRBV13,once,13,NA,TGTGCCAGCAGCTTAGTATTGGGCCGCGAGCAGTACTTC,CASSLVLGREQYF
TRBJ1-1,TRBV14,NA,14,TRBD1,TGTGCCAGCAGCCGCCGACAGGGGGCGCGTGAAGCTTTCTTT,CASSRRQGAREAFF
TRBJ2-2,TRBV9,NA,15,NA,TGTGCCAGCAGCGGATGGGGCGCGAACACCGGGGAGCTGTTTTTT,CASSGWGANTGELFF
TRBJ2-3,TRBV7-2,NA,15,NA,TGTGCCAGCAGCCTGGGGCGTCCGGGCACAGATACGCAGTATTTT,CASSLGRPGTDTQYF
TRBJ1-1,TRBV7-2,NA,16,NA,TGTGCCAGCAGCGTCAACGGCAGGGAGGGGAACACTGAAGCTTTCTTT,CASSVNGREGNTEAFF
TRBJ2-7,TRBV6-9,NA,11,NA,TGTGCCAGCAGTCTCGGTCGGGAGCAGTACTTC,CASSLGREQYF
TRBJ1-1,TRBV20-1,NA,11,NA,TGCAGTGCGGCCCGGAACACTGAAGCTTTCTTT,CSAARNTEAFF
TRBJ2-7,TRBV6-5,few,15,NA,TGTGCCAGCAGTTACTCGGGTAGGAGCTCCTACGAGCAGTACTTC,CASSYSGRSSYEQYF
TRBJ2-1,TRBV9,NA,15,TRBD1,TGTGCCAGCAGCAACAGGGGCGAAACCTACAATGAGCAGTTCTTC,CASSNRGETYNEQFF
TRBJ2-7,TRBV25-1,NA,13,TRBD1,TGTGCCAGCAGCGACAGGGGGGCCTACGAGCAGTACTTC,CASSDRGAYEQYF
TRBJ2-5,TRBV30,few,13,NA,TGTGCCTGGAGTCCTGGGGGGGCAGAGACCCAGTACTTC,CAWSPGGAETQYF
TRBJ2-7,TRBV21-1,NA,15,NA,TGTGCCAGCAGCAAACGGGACAGGGCGGCCCACGAGCAGTACTTC,CASSKRDRAAHEQYF
TRBJ1-6,TRBV7-2,NA,15,TRBD1,TGTGCCAGCAGCTCAATCTCAGGGGGCGGTTCACCCCTCCACTTT,CASSSISGGGSPLHF
TRBJ2-1,TRBV28,NA,19,TRBD2,TGTGCCAGCAGTTTATGGCGACAAGCGGGAGCGCTATTGTACAATGAGCAGTTCTTC,CASSLWRQAGALLYNEQFF
TRBJ1-4,TRBV7-2,NA,13,TRBD1,TGTGCCAGCAGCATACAGGGGGAGGAAAAACTGTTTTTT,CASSIQGEEKLFF
TRBJ2-5,TRBV6-1,NA,13,NA,TGTGCCAGCAGTGAAGTAAGCAGGGAGACCCAGTACTTC,CASSEVSRETQYF
TRBJ2-5,TRBV5-4,once,15,NA,TGTGCCAGCAGCTTGGACAGGCCGTTCCAAGAGACCCAGTACTTC,CASSLDRPFQETQYF
TRBJ2-7,TRBV28,NA,16,TRBD1,TGTGCCAGCAGTCCTCTCGACAGGGGGAGCTCCTACGAGCAGTACTTC,CASSPLDRGSSYEQYF
TRBJ2-1,TRBV5-1,NA,15,NA,TGCGCCAGCAGCCCCGCCGGGAACATATTAAATGAGCAGTTCTTC,CASSPAGNILNEQFF
TRBJ2-6,TRBV9,once,18,NA,TGTGCCAGCAGCGTAGACCCGGGACACAGCTCTGGGGCCAACGTCCTGACTTTC,CASSVDPGHSSGANVLTF
TRBJ2-1,TRBV5-4,NA,15,TRBD2,TGTGCCAGCAGGACAAGCGGGAGCTCCTACAATGAGCAGTTCTTC,CASRTSGSSYNEQFF